These 21 T cell receptor beta chains share one sample of origin, sequenced in a study of cytomegalovirus exposure and HLA in healthy donors. 60 Vbeta and 13 Jbeta primers were used in PCR. The repertoire was sequenced with immunoSEQ multiplex PCR; TCRdb's copy has only in-frame clones and lacks some. The table lists about 140,000 clones. Sequenced input: PBMCs. The receptor source for this set is a male donor in good health and CMV-seronegative.

The CDR3, as DNA: TGCGCCAGCAGCCACCGGACAGTTCAAGAGACCCAGTACTTC. Translated: CASSHRTVQETQYF. The chain combines TRBV5-1 with TRBJ2-5; a possible D gene is TRBD1 (6 bases). The CDR3 spans 14 residues. Germline-derived CDR1 and CDR2 are SGHRS and YFSETQ. The V end lost 4 bases, the J end lost 2 bases, and 12 bases lay between the germline ends.

This rearrangement joins TRBV9 to TRBJ2-7; TRBD2 matches at 10 bases. V dropped 4 bases and J dropped 3; count of bases not matched to a gene: 7. CDR3 size: 15 residues. CDR1 is SGDLS and CDR2 is YYNGEE in the germline V gene. The CDR3 reads CASSPPSGRVYEQYF. The CDR3 DNA reads as TGTGCCAGCAGCCCCCCCAGCGGGAGGGTCTACGAGCAGTACTTC.

To note about this clone: The sample contains more than one DNA sequence encoding this CDR3. The V gene is TRBV6-5, the J gene TRBJ1-1; maybe TRBD1 (5 bases). The CDR3 totals 14 residues. Deletions cut 2 bases from V and 1 base from J, with 8 bases between. Germline V lookup: CDR1 MNHEY, CDR2 SVGAGI. CDR3 loop: CASSYTGQNTEAFF. CDR3 nucleotide sequence: TGTGCCAGCAGTTACACCGGACAGAACACTGAAGCTTTCTTT.

This chain connects TRBV5-6 to TRBJ2-5; D uncertain. V was cut by 1 base and J by 1 base, with 14 bases left in between. Germline CDR1 is SGHDT and CDR2 is YYEEEE. This CDR3 has 16 residues. The CDR3 region has the DNA TGTGCCAGCAGCTTGATAGCAGATGCTACCCAAGAGACCCAGTACTTC. It specifies CASSLIADATQETQYF.

The rearrangement links TRBV5-1 to TRBJ2-2, with 10 nucleotides matching TRBD2. Trimming took 0 bases from V and 3 from J; bases not matched to a gene: 2. Looked up from germline, CDR1 is SGHRS and CDR2 is YFSETQ. CDR3 size: 16 residues. The CDR3 nucleotides are TGCGCCAGCAGCTTGGGGACTAGCGGCTACACCGGGGAGCTGTTTTTT. This gives the protein CASSLGTSGYTGELFF.

The rearrangement joins TRBV27 to TRBJ2-2; D may be TRBD2 (8 bases). The germline V gene encodes CDR1 MNHEY and CDR2 SMNVEV (reference sequence). Trimming took 9 bases from V and 3 from J, leaving 29 bases between them. The CDR3 is 19 residues long. The CDR3 DNA reads TGTGCCAGAGCCGGGGGGGGGCCGCGACAGGGCTGGGACACCGGGGAGCTGTTTTTT. Translation: CARAGGGPRQGWDTGELFF.

The CDR3 DNA sequence: TGTGCCAGCAGCTTGACAGGGGGTTTAGAGACCCAGTACTTC. Translated: CASSLTGGLETQYF. V and J are TRBV7-2 and TRBJ2-5; 9 nucleotides agree with TRBD1. The CDR3 extends over 14 amino acids. The trim removed 3 bases at V and 4 bases at J, leaving 3 bases unmatched. The germline CDR1 and CDR2 sequences are SGHTA and FQGNSA.

The chain recombines TRBV30 with TRBJ2-1; 8 nucleotides line up with TRBD1. The CDR3 consists of 15 residues. Trimming cost V 1 base and J 9 bases; bases outside gene matches: 11. Germline loops: CDR1 GTSNPN, CDR2 SVGIG (reference sequence). The CDR3 reads CAWSEDWTGRSEQFF. The CDR3 DNA follows: TGTGCCTGGAGTGAGGATTGGACAGGGCGGAGTGAGCAGTTCTTC.

The chain couples TRBV7-9 to TRBJ2-1; unclear D gene. The CDR3 sequence is 16 residues long. V gave up 2 bases and J gave up 5 bases, with 16 bases separating them. CDR1 is SEHNR, CDR2 FQNEAQ, per germline (reference sequence). Here the CDR3 DNA reads TGTGCCAGCAGCTTAAGAAGCGACCAACCACACAATGAGCAGTTCTTC. Translation: CASSLRSDQPHNEQFF. The full variable domain, rest sourced from reference TRBV7-9 and TRBJ2-1, is DTGVSQNPRHKITKRGQNVTFRCDPISEHNRLYWYRQTLGQGPEFLTYFQNEAQLEKSRLLSDRFSAERPKGSFSTLEIQRTEQGDSAMYLCASSLRSDQPHNEQFFGPGTRLTVL.

CDR3 in amino acids: CASSLWAQGTRSGNTIYF. Here the CDR3 DNA reads TGTGCCAGCAGCTTATGGGCTCAGGGCACCCGCTCTGGAAACACCATATATTTT. The chain couples TRBV7-9 to TRBJ1-3; a possible D gene is TRBD1 (5 bases). Germline assignment: CDR1 SEHNR and CDR2 FQNEAQ (reference sequence). Trimming stripped 2 bases from V and 0 bases from J, with 17 bases between. The CDR3 sequence is 18 residues long.

V is TRBV30 and J is TRBJ1-4, with TRBD1 identical over 8 bases. This CDR3 region has 15 residues. Trimming at V came to 6 bases and at J to 4 bases, leaving 10 bases not matched to a gene. From germline, CDR1 is GTSNPN and CDR2 SVGIG (reference sequence). CDR3 residues: CACDRGHHFNEKLFF. CDR3 sequence (DNA): TGTGCCTGCGACAGGGGTCACCACTTTAATGAAAAACTGTTTTTT.

This chain joins TRBV6-1 and TRBJ2-7; 7 positions match TRBD2. The trim removed 8 bases at V and 3 bases at J, leaving 13 bases unmatched. The CDR3 has 15 amino acids. Germline assignment: CDR1 MNHNS and CDR2 SASEGT. The CDR3 coding sequence is TGTGCCAGCGGGGGGGGTGGCACCGAACGCTACGAGCAGTACTTC. Encoded protein: CASGGGGTERYEQYF.

The chain employs TRBV6-6 and TRBJ2-7; 9 bases are shared with TRBD1. Germline V gene data show CDR1 as MNHNY and CDR2 as SVGAGI (reference sequence). CDR3 size: 15 residues. V shed 2 bases and J 6 bases; nucleotides not matched to a gene: 8. For the CDR3, the DNA is TGTGCCAGCAGTTACGAAAACAGGGGGCCGATCGAGCAGTACTTC. Residues: CASSYENRGPIEQYF.

V gene TRBV18 combines with J gene TRBJ1-3; 7 bases are a match to TRBD1. The CDR3 has 17 amino acids. Germline V gives CDR1 KGHSH, CDR2 LQKENI. V was pared by 1 base and J by 0 bases, with 6 bases of the junction left unmatched. The CDR3: CASSPLPGTASGNTIYF. The CDR3 DNA reads TGTGCCAGCTCACCACTGCCTGGGACAGCCTCTGGAAACACCATATATTTT.

CDR3 coding DNA: TGTGCCTGGGGGAGAATGAAAAGGTACTCCTACGAGCAGTACTTC. Translated: CAWGRMKRYSYEQYF. The gene calls are TRBV30 and TRBJ2-7, with D maybe TRBD2 (5 bases). Germline V gene lookup returns CDR1 GTSNPN and CDR2 SVGIG (reference sequence). The CDR3 runs to 15 residues. The ends were cut back, 5 bases at V and 0 bases at J, with 17 bases in the middle.

The V gene is TRBV19, the J gene TRBJ1-1; D may be TRBD1 (6 bases). CDR1 and CDR2 (germline): LNHDA, SQIVND (reference sequence). Trimming left V 2 bases short and J 6 bases short, with 10 bases between. The CDR3 sequence is 13 residues long. The DNA of the CDR3 is TGTGCCAGTAGTATACCCGGGACACCTGAAGCTTTCTTT. Translation: CASSIPGTPEAFF.

The gene calls are TRBV11-2 and TRBJ1-1; D might be TRBD1 (5 bases). Germline loops: CDR1 SGHAT, CDR2 FQNNGV. The CDR3 loop spans 12 amino acids. V lost 6 bases and J 12 bases, leaving 17 bases between the germline ends. The chain's CDR3 is CASSPRGDGTFF. The CDR3 DNA reads as TGTGCCAGCAGTCCTCGGGGGGACGGTACTTTCTTT.

For this clone: This same CDR3 is encoded by further DNA sequences in the sample. The chain couples TRBV18 to TRBJ1-2; possibly TRBD1 for D (5 bases). The CDR3 is 13 amino acids. The germline gives CDR1 KGHSH, CDR2 LQKENI. Trimming took off 3 bases at V and 2 bases at J, with 7 bases between the two ends. The CDR3 DNA follows: TGTGCCAGCTCACCGGCAGGGAACTATGGCTACACCTTC. It codes for CASSPAGNYGYTF.

CDR3 amino acids: CASSYTRGTDTQYF. The CDR3 DNA reads as TGTGCCAGCAGTTACACCAGGGGCACAGATACGCAGTATTTT. The chain carries TRBV6-6 and TRBJ2-3; perhaps TRBD1 as D (5 bases). In germline, CDR1 is MNHNY, CDR2 SVGAGI (reference sequence). The CDR3 length is 14 residues. Trimming stripped 2 bases from V and 1 base from J, with 7 bases between.

V usage is TRBV7-2 and J usage is TRBJ2-7; 14 nucleotides line up with TRBD2. The CDR3 has 17 amino acids. Germline CDR1 reads SGHTA; CDR2 reads FQGNSA. The ends lost 4 bases at V and 5 bases at J; junction bases unmatched: 10. The CDR3 DNA is TGTGCCAGCAGCTCCGAGGGGACTAGCGGGAGTACCAACGAGCAGTACTTC. It encodes CASSSEGTSGSTNEQYF. Complete variable domain (other parts from reference TRBV7-2 and TRBJ2-7): GAGVSQSPSNKVTEKGKDVELRCDPISGHTALYWYRQSLGQGLEFLIYFQGNSAPDKSGLPSDRFSAERTGGSVSTLTIQRTQQEDSAVYLCASSSEGTSGSTNEQYFGPGTRLTVT.

This chain uses TRBV7-2 with TRBJ1-2; 11 bases line up with TRBD1. Germline V CDR1 and CDR2: SGHTA, FQGNSA. The CDR3 contains 17 residues. J gave up 1 base and V 2 bases, and 6 bases lay outside the gene matches. The CDR3 region has the DNA TGTGCCAGCAGCTTAATGGGACAGGGGGGCCGTAACTATGGCTACACCTTC. It yields the protein CASSLMGQGGRNYGYTF.